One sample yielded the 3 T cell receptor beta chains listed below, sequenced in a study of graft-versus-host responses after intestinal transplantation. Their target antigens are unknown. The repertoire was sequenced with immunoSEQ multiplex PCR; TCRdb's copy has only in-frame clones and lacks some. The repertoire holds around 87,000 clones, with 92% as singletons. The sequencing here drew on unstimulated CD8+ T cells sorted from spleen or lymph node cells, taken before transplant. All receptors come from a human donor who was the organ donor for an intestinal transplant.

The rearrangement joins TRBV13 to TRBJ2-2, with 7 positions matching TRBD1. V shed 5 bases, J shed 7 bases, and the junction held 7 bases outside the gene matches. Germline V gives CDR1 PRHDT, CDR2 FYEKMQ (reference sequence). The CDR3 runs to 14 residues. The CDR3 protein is CASSTRGQGGELFF. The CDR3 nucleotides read TGTGCCAGCAGCACGAGGGGGCAGGGCGGGGAGCTGTTTTTT.

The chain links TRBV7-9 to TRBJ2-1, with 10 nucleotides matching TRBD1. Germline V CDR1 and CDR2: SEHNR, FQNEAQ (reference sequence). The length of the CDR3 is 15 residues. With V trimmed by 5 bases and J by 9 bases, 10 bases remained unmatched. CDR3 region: CASSPWDRGEFEQFF. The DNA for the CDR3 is TGTGCCAGCAGCCCTTGGGACAGGGGCGAATTTGAGCAGTTCTTC.

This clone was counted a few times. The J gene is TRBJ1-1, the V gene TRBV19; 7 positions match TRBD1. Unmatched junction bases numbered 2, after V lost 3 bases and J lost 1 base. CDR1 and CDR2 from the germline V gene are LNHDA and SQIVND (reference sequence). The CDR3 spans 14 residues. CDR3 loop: CASSMAGGNTEAFF. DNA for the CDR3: TGTGCCAGTAGTATGGCAGGGGGGAACACTGAAGCTTTCTTT.